A selection of T cell receptor beta chains follows, all from one sample in a study of early T cells in non-severe SARS-CoV-2 infection. TCRdb itself ran the 5' RACE reads through MiXCR, one entry per CDR3 protein. The sample holds roughly 77,000 distinct CDR3 sequences, 12% seen once. The material sequenced was whole blood. The receptor set was obtained from an adult who was a healthcare worker with PCR-confirmed SARS-CoV-2 infection or an uninfected control (not recorded which). CDR3s include the opening cysteine and the closing phenylalanine or tryptophan. A D gene is named only where the DNA matches it firmly. Where a row states a size, it is once, few, many or the class of an expanded clone; other rows omit it.

TRBJ2-3	many	NA	TRBV6-5	CASSQQRTSDTQYF	TGTGCCAGCAGTCAACAAAGGACATCAGATACGCAGTATTTT
TRBJ1-1	NA	TRBD1	TRBV14	CASSQTGATEAFF	TGTGCCAGCAGCCAGACAGGGGCCACTGAAGCTTTCTTT
TRBJ1-2	few	TRBD1	TRBV9	CASSAGQGMFYGYTF	TGTGCCAGCAGCGCGGGACAGGGGATGTTCTATGGCTACACCTTC
TRBJ2-7	few	NA	TRBV2	CASREIQGDEQYF	TGTGCCAGCAGAGAAATACAGGGTGACGAGCAGTACTTC
TRBJ2-6	many	TRBD1	TRBV5-1	CASRTGTGGPGANVLTF	TGCGCCAGCAGAACCGGGACAGGGGGCCCTGGGGCCAACGTCCTGACTTTC
TRBJ2-1	few	NA	TRBV5-1	CASSLGSDYNEQFF	TGCGCCAGCAGCTTGGGATCGGACTACAATGAGCAGTTCTTC
TRBJ2-2	many	TRBD2	TRBV27	CASRSIGLGFGELFF	TGTGCCAGCAGGTCTATTGGACTAGGTTTCGGGGAGCTGTTTTTT
TRBJ2-3	NA	NA	TRBV29-1	CSVSPASTDTQYF	TGCAGCGTTAGTCCCGCTAGCACAGATACGCAGTATTTT
TRBJ2-7	NA	TRBD1	TRBV7-6	CASSPRQGREQYF	TGTGCCAGCAGCCCTCGACAGGGAAGAGAGCAGTACTTC
TRBJ2-5	NA	NA	TRBV11-2	CASSPVGGGETQYF	TGTGCCAGCAGCCCCGTTGGAGGTGGAGAGACCCAGTACTTC
TRBJ2-2	many	NA	TRBV28	CASSLARVNTGELFF	TGTGCCAGCAGTTTAGCACGGGTAAACACCGGGGAGCTGTTTTTT
TRBJ1-2	NA	NA	TRBV5-1	CASSPGLTPGDYGYTF	TGCGCCAGCAGCCCAGGACTGACACCGGGGGACTATGGCTACACCTTC
TRBJ2-1	few	NA	TRBV30	CAWGLGTPTRQFF	TGTGCCTGGGGGCTCGGGACACCTACCCGGCAGTTCTTC
TRBJ2-1	many	NA	TRBV19	CASSAGYLNGEQFF	TGTGCCAGTTCGGCAGGCTACTTAAATGGGGAGCAGTTCTTC
TRBJ1-2	NA	NA	TRBV6-5	CAAGSNYGYTF	TGTGCCGCCGGATCTAACTATGGCTACACCTTC
TRBJ1-1	few	TRBD1	TRBV7-9	CASSSPPRQGGYRRTEAFF	TGTGCCAGCAGCTCCCCCCCCCGACAGGGAGGGTACCGGAGAACTGAAGCTTTCTTT
TRBJ2-7	many	TRBD1	TRBV5-1	CASRLTPGTGMREQYF	TGCGCCAGCAGACTAACCCCCGGGACAGGGATGAGGGAGCAGTACTTC
TRBJ1-2	NA	NA	TRBV10-3	CASRGAGGSDEYGYTF	TGTGCCAGTAGGGGGGCAGGAGGGAGCGATGAATATGGCTACACCTTC
TRBJ2-7	NA	NA	TRBV28	CASSFRVEQYF	TGTGCCAGCAGTTTCAGGGTTGAGCAGTACTTC
TRBJ2-1	many	NA	TRBV12-3/TRBV12-4	CASRDQGGNNEQFF	TGTGCCAGCAGGGACCAGGGGGGGAACAATGAGCAGTTCTTC
TRBJ1-1	many	NA	TRBV30	CAWRGPAGTEAFF	TGTGCCTGGAGGGGACCAGCCGGCACTGAAGCTTTCTTT
TRBJ1-6	NA	TRBD1	TRBV9	CASGTGGHSPLHF	TGTGCCAGCGGAACAGGGGGCCATTCACCCCTCCACTTT
TRBJ2-5	few	TRBD2	TRBV19	CASSIGLAGGQETQYF	TGTGCCAGTAGTATTGGGCTAGCGGGGGGCCAAGAGACCCAGTACTTC
TRBJ2-3	NA	TRBD2	TRBV7-8	CASSLAQASGGVRYF	TGTGCCAGCAGCTTAGCGCAGGCTAGCGGGGGGGTAAGGTATTTT
TRBJ2-1	few	TRBD2	TRBV5-5	CASSLVAGDEQFF	TGTGCCAGCAGCTTGGTAGCGGGGGATGAGCAGTTCTTC
TRBJ2-3	few	TRBD2	TRBV7-2	CASSLAGWGAGRGTDTQYF	TGTGCCAGCAGCTTAGCCGGTTGGGGAGCGGGGCGGGGCACAGATACGCAGTATTTT
TRBJ1-5	many	NA	TRBV19	CASSPQGTSYPQHF	TGTGCCAGTAGCCCACAGGGCACTAGTTATCCCCAGCATTTT